The clone carrying this T cell receptor (beta chain) was detected only a few times. Germline-derived CDR1 and CDR2 are SGHDN and FVKESK. With 2 bases clipped from V and 2 bases from J, the junction kept 6 bases outside the gene matches. The CDR3 is 17 amino acids. This sample stems from a study of blood T cell repertoires in COVID-19. Study as a whole: Researchers got acute and convalescent COVID-19 samples from the United States, Italy and Spain. T cells, B-cell-depleted T cells, or PBMCs provided the cDNA or gDNA that served as material.

Sequencing was performed with immunoSEQ multiplex PCR; in TCRdb, only in-frame clones are kept and a portion is missing. The repertoire includes 200,000 to 300,000 clones, about four fifths of them detected once, and less than 4% sits in the top ten. The sequenced sample was peripheral blood. This TCR was sampled from a woman in her late teens or twenties with acute or convalescent COVID-19. The gene calls are TRBV14 and TRBJ2-1, with 10 bases lining up with TRBD2. The CDR3 region has the DNA TGTGCCAGCAGCCAACCCCAGCTAGCGGGGGCCTACAATGAGCAGTTCTTC. It encodes CASSQPQLAGAYNEQFF. The full variable domain, with the rest looked up from reference TRBV14 and TRBJ2-1, is EAGVTQFPSHSVIEKGQTVTLRCDPISGHDNLYWYRRVMGKEIKFLLHFVKESKQDESGMPNNRFLAERTGGTYSTLKVQPAELEDSGVYFCASSQPQLAGAYNEQFFGPGTRLTVL.